These T cell receptor beta chains were read from a single sample in a study of shared clonotypes between healthy human individuals. Clones were sequenced by immunoSEQ multiplex PCR, and TCRdb holds only the in-frame ones, with some missing. The sample records under 1,100,000 clones, around three quarters being singletons. The sample consisted of memory CD4+ T cells from PBMCs. These receptors came from a man between 18 and 29 years old in good health. Some clones in this sample may be carry-over from other donors' samples. The CDR3 runs from the conserved cysteine through the conserved F or W. The order of the fields is V gene, J gene, CDR3 protein.

>TRBV5-1|TRBJ2-3
CASSLARLAGGPGQVSTDTQYF
>TRBV2|TRBJ2-5
CASNQGKGEETQYF
>TRBV28|TRBJ2-1
CASSPTKLSGRPVQFF
>TRBV28|TRBJ2-7
CASSRRATQRGYEQYF
>TRBV27|TRBJ2-7
CASSLWATQTYEQYF
>TRBV29-1|TRBJ2-6
CSVGGAGVANVLTF
>TRBV5-6|TRBJ2-7
CASSSISGTEQYF
>TRBV4-3|TRBJ2-1
CASSHPGISPYNEQFF
>TRBV30|TRBJ2-1
CAWSEGPSDYNEQFF
>TRBV5-1|TRBJ2-5
CASSGGLAGVTQYF
>TRBV11-1|TRBJ2-5
CASSSSAVAGTKTQYF
>TRBV18|TRBJ1-4
CASSPQDEKLFF
>TRBV30|TRBJ2-5
CAWSMRVGETQYF